A single sample is the source of the 24 T cell receptor beta chains below, sequenced in a study of monozygotic twins with inflammatory bowel disease. From the 5' RACE reads, TCRdb lists one entry per CDR3 protein and no DNA. Its listing shows 190,000 or so distinct CDR3 sequences. Sequencing was done on a sample of blood. The receptor set was obtained from a human donor with ulcerative colitis or Crohn's disease, or a healthy co-twin of an affected twin (not recorded which).

The chain combines TRBV27 with TRBJ2-2; TCRdb outputs TRBD2, but without DNA this stays unchecked. In germline, CDR1 is MNHEY, CDR2 SMNVEV (reference sequence). This CDR3 is built from 13 residues. This CDR3 reads CASSLWGDGELFF.

The V gene is TRBV3-1, the J gene TRBJ1-1; the D gene TCRdb calls, TRBD1, cannot be checked with no DNA. The length of the CDR3 is 15 residues. The germline V gene encodes CDR1 LGHDT and CDR2 YNNKEL (reference sequence). The CDR3 sequence is CASSQSPGAGVRAFF.

The chain couples TRBV2 to TRBJ2-2; the TCRdb D gene call, TRBD1, has no DNA to confirm it. The CDR3 is 15 amino acids. Germline V gives CDR1 SNHLY, CDR2 FYNNEI. The CDR3 reads CASSGQGRGAGELFF.

This sequence joins TRBV20-1 and TRBJ1-2. The length of the CDR3 is 11 residues. The germline V gene has CDR1 DFQATT and CDR2 SNEGSKA (reference sequence). This CDR3 is CSAPSVGGYTF.

CDR3 residues: CASNPTVYEQYF. The V and J genes are TRBV6-1 and TRBJ2-7; without DNA, the TCRdb call of TRBD1 cannot be checked. Germline V gene lookup returns CDR1 MNHNS and CDR2 SASEGT. The CDR3 contains 12 residues.

The V and J genes are TRBV12-3 or TRBV12-4 and TRBJ1-5; TCRdb indicates TRBD1, and absent DNA this call remains unverified. The CDR3 is 11 amino acids. CDR3 region: CASSQGAPQHF.

The rearrangement joins TRBV14 to TRBJ1-6. The CDR3 runs 13 residues. CDR1 is SGHDN and CDR2 is FVKESK in the germline V gene. The CDR3: CASSHNGNSPLHF. The full variable domain, in which reference TRBV14 and TRBJ1-6 provide the parts outside the CDR3, is EAGVTQFPSHSVIEKGQTVTLRCDPISGHDNLYWYRRVMGKEIKFLLHFVKESKQDESGMPNNRFLAERTGGTYSTLKVQPAELEDSGVYFCASSHNGNSPLHFGNGTRLTVT.

The rearrangement uses TRBV4-2 and TRBJ1-4; absent DNA, TCRdb's TRBD1 call cannot be checked. CDR1 is LGHNA, CDR2 YNFKEQ, per germline. The length of the CDR3 is 16 residues. The CDR3 protein is CASSHARTGLNEKLFF.

The chain carries TRBV5-1 and TRBJ2-2. The CDR3 is made up of 14 amino acids. Germline-derived CDR1 and CDR2 are SGHRS and YFSETQ. CDR3 region: CASSLFLGGGELFF.

This chain links TRBV28 with TRBJ2-5. The CDR3 contains 11 residues. Germline CDR1 is MDHEN and CDR2 is SYDVKM. The CDR3 sequence is CASRGPETQYF.

The V call is TRBV6-2 or TRBV6-3, the J call TRBJ1-4. The germline V gene encodes CDR1 MNHEY and CDR2 SVGEGT. The CDR3 contains 13 residues. This CDR3 reads CASRPWTDEKLFF.

The gene calls are TRBV5-1 and TRBJ2-2; TCRdb lists TRBD1, though no DNA is available to test this call. This CDR3 has 15 residues. Germline CDR1 reads SGHRS; CDR2 reads YFSETQ. CDR3 amino acids: CASSRDRVDTGELFF.

V is TRBV9 and J is TRBJ2-1. Germline V gene lookup returns CDR1 SGDLS and CDR2 YYNGEE. This CDR3 spans 14 amino acids. The CDR3 here is CASSILSSYNEQFF.

The rearrangement uses TRBV12-3 or TRBV12-4 and TRBJ1-1; TCRdb's D call, TRBD1, is unchecked because there is no DNA. The CDR3 sequence is 13 residues long. The CDR3: CASSQQVWAEAFF.

The chain links TRBV7-9 to TRBJ2-3; the D gene TCRdb calls, TRBD2, cannot be checked with no DNA. This CDR3 is 16 amino acids long. Germline V gene data show CDR1 as SEHNR and CDR2 as FQNEAQ (reference sequence). CDR3 sequence: CASSLGWSGDTDTQYF.

This sequence joins TRBV5-4 and TRBJ2-4; TCRdb returns TRBD1, unconfirmable since there is no DNA. This CDR3 spans 15 amino acids. From germline, CDR1 is SGHNT and CDR2 YYREEE (reference sequence). The CDR3 loop reads CASSPQGGGKNMQYF.

The chain couples TRBV27 to TRBJ1-4; the TCRdb D gene call, TRBD1, has no DNA to confirm it. The CDR3 length is 15 residues. The germline gives CDR1 MNHEY, CDR2 SMNVEV (reference sequence). The CDR3 region is CASSSTGTGNEKLFF.

The V and J genes are TRBV18 and TRBJ2-6; TCRdb picks TRBD1, but there is no DNA to check that call. The CDR3 runs 13 residues. CDR1 is KGHSH and CDR2 is LQKENI in the germline V gene. Here the CDR3 reads CASSPGTPNVLTF.

V and J are TRBV29-1 and TRBJ2-2. There are 13 residues in the CDR3. CDR1 and CDR2 (germline): SQVTM, ANQGSEA. CDR3 region: CSVDREGTGELFF.

The chain combines TRBV21-1 with TRBJ2-1; the D gene TCRdb calls, TRBD2, cannot be checked with no DNA. TRBV21-1 is marked as a pseudogene. The length of the CDR3 is 18 residues. CDR3 residues: CASSKGRDSQSSYNEQFF.

This chain links TRBV19 with TRBJ2-1; TCRdb gives TRBD2 as the D gene, but with no DNA this cannot be confirmed. The length of the CDR3 is 15 residues. CDR1 and CDR2 from the germline V gene are LNHDA and SQIVND (reference sequence). The CDR3 protein is CASSITGTSGNEQFF. Looking up the rest from reference TRBV19 and TRBJ2-1 gives the full variable domain: DGGITQSPKYLFRKEGQNVTLSCEQNLNHDAMYWYRQDPGQGLRLIYYSQIVNDFQKGDIAEGYSVSREKKESFPLTVTSAQKNPTAFYLCASSITGTSGNEQFFGPGTRLTVL.

This rearrangement joins TRBV4-1 to TRBJ1-2; the TRBD1 assignment by TCRdb is unverifiable without DNA. Germline values: CDR1 MGHRA, CDR2 YSYEKL. The CDR3 contains 16 residues. CDR3 sequence reads: CASSQTYRGRDYGYTF.

The chain joins TRBV5-6 to TRBJ2-3. There are 15 residues in the CDR3. Germline assignment: CDR1 SGHDT and CDR2 YYEEEE. This chain's CDR3 is CASSLASGGTDTQYF. The full variable domain, with the rest looked up from reference TRBV5-6 and TRBJ2-3, is DAGVTQSPTHLIKTRGQQVTLRCSPKSGHDTVSWYQQALGQGPQFIFQYYEEEERQRGNFPDRFSGHQFPNYSSELNVNALLLGDSALYLCASSLASGGTDTQYFGPGTRLTVL.

CDR3 in amino acids: CASSYGEGARGYTF. The rearrangement uses TRBV6-5 and TRBJ1-2; there is no DNA to check the TCRdb D call of TRBD1. CDR1 is MNHEY and CDR2 is SVGAGI in the germline V gene. This CDR3 region has 14 residues.